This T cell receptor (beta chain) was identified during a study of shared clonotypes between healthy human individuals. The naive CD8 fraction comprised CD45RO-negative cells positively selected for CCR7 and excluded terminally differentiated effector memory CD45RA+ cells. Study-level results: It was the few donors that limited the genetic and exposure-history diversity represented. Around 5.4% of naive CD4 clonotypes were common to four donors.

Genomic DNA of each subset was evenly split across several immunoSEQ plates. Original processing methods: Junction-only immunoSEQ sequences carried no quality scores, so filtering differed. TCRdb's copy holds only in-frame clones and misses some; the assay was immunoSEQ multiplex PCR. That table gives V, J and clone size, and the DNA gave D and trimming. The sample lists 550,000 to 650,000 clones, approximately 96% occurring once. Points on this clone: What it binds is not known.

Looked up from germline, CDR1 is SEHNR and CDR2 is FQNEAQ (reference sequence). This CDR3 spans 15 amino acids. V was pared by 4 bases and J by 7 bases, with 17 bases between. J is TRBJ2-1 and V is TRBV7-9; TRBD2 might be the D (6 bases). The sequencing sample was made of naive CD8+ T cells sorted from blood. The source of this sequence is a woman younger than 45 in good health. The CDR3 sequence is CASSSGLLVDNEQFF. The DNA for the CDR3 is TGTGCCAGCAGCTCCGGACTATTAGTTGATAATGAGCAGTTCTTC.